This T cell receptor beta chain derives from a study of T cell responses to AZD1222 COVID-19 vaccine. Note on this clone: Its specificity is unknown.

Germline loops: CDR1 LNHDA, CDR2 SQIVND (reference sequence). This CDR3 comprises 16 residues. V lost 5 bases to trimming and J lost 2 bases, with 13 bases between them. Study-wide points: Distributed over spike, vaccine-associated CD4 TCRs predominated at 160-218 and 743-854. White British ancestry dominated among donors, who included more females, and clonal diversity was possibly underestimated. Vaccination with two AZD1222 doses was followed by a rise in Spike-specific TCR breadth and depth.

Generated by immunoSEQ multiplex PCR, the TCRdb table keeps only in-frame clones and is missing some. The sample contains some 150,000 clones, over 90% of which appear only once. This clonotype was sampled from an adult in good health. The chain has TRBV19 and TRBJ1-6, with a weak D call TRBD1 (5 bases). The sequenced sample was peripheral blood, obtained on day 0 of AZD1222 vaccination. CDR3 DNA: TGTGCCAGTAGTGGTCTTGGGACGGCCTATAATTCACCCCTCCACTTT. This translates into CASSGLGTAYNSPLHF.